This record covers a single T cell receptor beta chain. This sample was included in a study of T cell changes during pregnancy in multiple sclerosis. The V end lost 7 bases, the J end lost 3 bases, and 9 bases lay between the germline ends. The CDR3 has 11 amino acids. Germline assignment: CDR1 SQVTM and CDR2 ANQGSEA. Clones were read by immunoSEQ multiplex PCR, and TCRdb kept only the in-frame ones, dropping some. Altogether 60,000 or so clones are present, over 80% being singletons, with the ten largest covering 0.89%. This sequence was found in a female donor in good health, enrolled as a control in a pregnancy study. The rearrangement uses TRBV29-1 and TRBJ1-2; tentative D call: TRBD1 (5 bases). The material sequenced was peripheral blood, taken in the first trimester of pregnancy. CDR3 in DNA: TGCAGCGGGGGGGTGGACTATGGCTACACCTTC. Amino acids: CSGGVDYGYTF.